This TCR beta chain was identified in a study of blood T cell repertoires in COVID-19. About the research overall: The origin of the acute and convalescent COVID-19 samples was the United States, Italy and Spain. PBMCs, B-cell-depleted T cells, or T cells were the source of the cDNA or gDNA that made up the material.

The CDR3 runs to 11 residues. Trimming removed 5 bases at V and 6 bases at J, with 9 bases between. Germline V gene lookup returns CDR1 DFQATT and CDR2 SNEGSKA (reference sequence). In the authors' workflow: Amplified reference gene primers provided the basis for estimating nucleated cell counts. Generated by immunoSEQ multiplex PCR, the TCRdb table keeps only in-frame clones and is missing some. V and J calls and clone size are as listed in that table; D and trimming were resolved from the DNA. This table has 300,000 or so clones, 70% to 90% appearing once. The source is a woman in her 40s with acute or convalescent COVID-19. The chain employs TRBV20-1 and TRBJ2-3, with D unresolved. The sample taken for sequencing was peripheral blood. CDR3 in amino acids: CSADHSDTQYF. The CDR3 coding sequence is TGCAGTGCTGACCACAGCGATACGCAGTATTTT.